This is a list of T cell receptor beta chains from one sample in a study of blood T cell repertoires in COVID-19. The assay was immunoSEQ multiplex PCR, and TCRdb's table has in-frame clones only and misses some. The repertoire holds 260,000 or so clones, nearly 90% seen once, with 9.4% in the top ten. The sample comprised peripheral blood. The receptors shown here come from a man between 18 and 35 years old with active or convalescent COVID-19. CDR3s include the opening cysteine and the closing phenylalanine or tryptophan. Fields, in order: CDR3 length, V gene, clone size, J gene, CDR3 protein. Some rows mark clone size as missing; the rest say once, few, many or name a class of expanded clone.

>15|TRBV5-4|NA|TRBJ1-4
CASSYGQGGNEKLFF
>13|TRBV11-2|NA|TRBJ1-2
CASSLINGDGYTF
>19|TRBV10-3|NA|TRBJ2-3
CAIHSGTSGGAHSPDTQYF
>16|TRBV7-8|NA|TRBJ1-2
CASSPGQGLPTRGYTF
>12|TRBV13|NA|TRBJ1-3
CASRTGGDTIYF
>16|TRBV7-2|NA|TRBJ1-3
CASSLHRSQTGNTIYF
>11|TRBV20-1|NA|TRBJ2-7
CSARVSYEQYF
>16|TRBV4-1|once|TRBJ1-1
CASSQVENRLNTEAFF
>16|TRBV6-2/TRBV6-3|NA|TRBJ1-2
CASSYSRTGRNHGYTF
>14|TRBV9|once|TRBJ2-1
CASSTPGQNNEQFF
>15|TRBV7-6|NA|TRBJ1-2
CASSPDRKPNYGYTF
>16|TRBV27|NA|TRBJ2-7
CASSPPGQGAPYEQYF
>17|TRBV4-1|NA|TRBJ2-1
CASSQDPGLVLYNEQFF
>14|TRBV9|NA|TRBJ2-2
CASSVGGEGGELFF
>12|TRBV12-3/TRBV12-4|NA|TRBJ1-1
CASSYRSTEAFF
>15|TRBV6-4|NA|TRBJ2-3
CASSDEPGGREGQYF
>15|TRBV5-1|NA|TRBJ2-2
CASSPGQEDTGELFF
>19|TRBV24-1|NA|TRBJ2-4
CATRIRKLQGSRTKNIQYF
>11|TRBV20-1|NA|TRBJ1-1
CSAPPRTEAFF
>14|TRBV15|NA|TRBJ2-4
CATSRRTGENIQYF
>14|TRBV11-3|NA|TRBJ2-1
CASSLMGQENEQFF
>15|TRBV7-7|few|TRBJ1-3
CASSFAFGSGNTIYF
>12|TRBV5-1|NA|TRBJ2-5
CASNVNRETQYF
>16|TRBV4-3|once|TRBJ1-2
CASSQDRWGTQGGYTF
>14|TRBV6-5|NA|TRBJ1-5
CASGSGVSVQPQHF
>16|TRBV6-1|NA|TRBJ2-1
CASSDGGPSSYNEQFF
>16|TRBV5-1|NA|TRBJ2-5
CASSPTPDRVGETQYF
>16|TRBV19|many|TRBJ2-1
CASSKGLAGLNNEQFF
>13|TRBV11-2|few|TRBJ1-2
CASSSPRLRGYTF